One TCR beta chain is described in this entry. Its antigen is as yet unknown. The data stem from a study of immune cell composition in non-small cell lung cancer. General observations from the study: It was not proven that tumour-reactive clones equal dominant tumour-associated clones. Tumour-associated clones >0.5% occurred in roughly a third of adenocarcinomas, about three quarters of squamous.

The germline gives CDR1 MDHEN, CDR2 SYDVKM. The CDR3 sequence is 14 residues long. J was trimmed by 1 base and V by 2 bases; bases with no gene match: 0. Normal lung sampling was at least 3 cm from the tumour, as distant as possible. The table came from immunoSEQ multiplex PCR; TCRdb's copy has only in-frame clones and leaves some out. In the table there are some 3,100 clones, about two thirds of which are singletons. These data also formed part of another study, on CD4 T cells in lung cancer. As that study records: Before blood donation, patients had received platinum chemotherapy among other treatments. Some responses in blood might come from in vitro naive priming, not memory.

Sequenced: non-adjacent lung tissue. The TCR originated in a human donor with non-small cell lung cancer. This chain connects TRBV28 to TRBJ2-3; 7 bases are a match to TRBD2. The CDR3 sequence is CASSLAGGTDTQYF. CDR3 coding DNA: TGTGCCAGCAGTTTAGCGGGAGGCACAGATACGCAGTATTTT.